This entry lists 8 T cell receptor beta chains sequenced from one sample in a study of Graves' ophthalmopathy and Graves' hyperthyroidism. RNA transcripts were the template, and TCR beta CDR3 regions were amplified from them. HTBI primers primed a first-round RT-PCR, and a second-round multiplex PCR followed. TCRdb passed the multiplex PCR reads through MiXCR, listing each CDR3 protein once. The table shows around 1,200,000 distinct CDR3 sequences, with roughly two fifths occurring only once. Source material: peripheral blood or thyroid tissue (not recorded which). All receptors derive from an adult man with Graves' hyperthyroidism.

To note about this clonotype: Possible read error: a much larger clone is one base away. This chain uses TRBV2 with TRBJ1-6, with unresolved D. This CDR3 comprises 12 residues. Germline CDR1 SNHLY, CDR2 FYNNEI. Between the trimmed V and J ends, which lost 3 bases and 5 bases, there was a span of 2 bases. The chain's CDR3 is CASSEDNSPLHF. CDR3 sequence (DNA): TGTGCCAGCAGTGAGGATAATTCACCCCTCCACTTT. The full variable domain, its missing parts supplied by reference TRBV2 and TRBJ1-6, is EPEVTQTPSHQVTQMGQEVILRCVPISNHLYFYWYRQILGQKVEFLVSFYNNEISEKSEIFDDQFSVERPDGSNFTLKIRSTKLEDSAMYFCASSEDNSPLHFGNGTRLTVT.

This clonotype was found a few times. This chain links TRBV28 with TRBJ1-1; D is possibly TRBD1 (6 bases). CDR1 is MDHEN and CDR2 is SYDVKM in the germline V gene. CDR3 length: 13 residues. V gave up 8 bases and J gave up 5 bases, with 15 bases separating them. CDR3 sequence reads: CASFSQGETEAFF. The CDR3 bases are TGTGCCAGCTTCTCACAGGGTGAGACTGAAGCTTTCTTT.

A remark on this clonotype: A read error is likely, as this CDR3 ends without the conserved phenylalanine or tryptophan. The genes are TRBV25-1 and TRBJ1-6, with 8 bases that match TRBD1. The V gene's germline CDR1 is MGHDK and CDR2 SYGVNS. This CDR3 comprises 17 residues. V lost 6 bases, J lost 5 bases, and 12 bases stayed unmatched. CDR3 bases: TGTGCCAGCAGCGAAACAGGGGGAGGGTCGAATAATTCACCCCTCCACTCT. Translating it yields CASSETGGGSNNSPLHS.

The chain has TRBV5-1 and TRBJ2-5, with TRBD2 matching 15 bases. The CDR3 runs 19 residues. Germline lookup yields CDR1 SGHRS and CDR2 YFSETQ. Trimming took 4 bases from V and 0 from J; bases not matched to a gene: 10. As DNA, the CDR3 is TGCGCCAGCAGCCCTGGGGGACTAGCGGGAGGACCGTACCAAGAGACCCAGTACTTC. The encoded protein is CASSPGGLAGGPYQETQYF.

This clonotype appeared many times. This sequence joins TRBV24-1 and TRBJ2-2; D might be TRBD1 or TRBD2, each matching 5 bases. Germline-derived CDR1 and CDR2 are KGHDR and SFDVKD. V lost 10 bases to trimming and J lost 2 bases, with 22 bases between them. The CDR3 totals 17 residues. The DNA for the CDR3 is TGTGCCACGGCCGGGACCCAAAGAGCCACCAACACCGGGGAGCTGTTTTTT. Protein sequence: CATAGTQRATNTGELFF.

DNA for the CDR3: TGTGCCAGCAGCTTACGGTCGGGCGGCCAAGAGACCCAGCATTTT. Its protein product is CASSLRSGGQETQHF. The chain combines TRBV7-9 with TRBJ1-5, with D unresolved. This CDR3 has 15 residues. Germline V CDR1 and CDR2: SEHNR, FQNEAQ (reference sequence). The V end lost 2 bases, the J end lost 11 bases, and 19 bases lay between the germline ends.

This rearrangement joins TRBV19 to TRBJ1-6, with D possibly TRBD1 on 5 matching bases. The CDR3 consists of 13 residues. Trimming shortened V by 6 bases and J by 5 bases, and 8 bases separated the two germline ends. CDR1 and CDR2 from the germline V gene are LNHDA and SQIVND (reference sequence). CDR3 loop: CASRGPDNSPLHF. As DNA, the CDR3 is TGTGCCAGTAGGGGACCGGATAATTCACCCCTCCACTTT.

This clonotype was detected only a few times. CDR3 coding DNA: TGTGCCAGTAGTATTATAGGCGGGAGCTACGAGCAGTACTTC. As protein: CASSIIGGSYEQYF. V gene TRBV19 combines with J gene TRBJ2-7; 7 bases map to TRBD2. Germline V gene lookup returns CDR1 LNHDA and CDR2 SQIVND (reference sequence). This CDR3 is 14 amino acids long. The V and J ends lost 3 bases and 3 bases, in that order; junction bases with no gene match: 5.